This T cell receptor beta chain was retrieved from a study of blood T cells in healthy people across ages. Alongside a J-beta primer mix, a sample-barcoded 5' primer served in a second PCR lasting about 6 to 12 cycles. TCRdb re-called the 5' RACE reads through MiXCR, storing one row per CDR3 protein. The sample records 650,000 to 800,000 distinct CDR3 sequences, 40% to 50% being singletons. This CDR3 comprises 14 residues. Germline CDR1 and CDR2: MNHEY and SVGEGT. Losses at the gene ends were 7 bases for V and 3 bases for J; bases not matched to a gene: 5. This clonotype has more than one count but fewer than ten. Collection of 7.5 to 10 milliliters of peripheral blood was performed for each donor.

Sequencing was carried out using blood. The rearrangement uses TRBV6-2 or TRBV6-3 and TRBJ1-1, with 10 bases matching TRBD1. The TCR comes from a man aged 55 to 70 in good health. The CDR3 coding sequence is TGTGCCAGCATGGGACAGGGGAGGGACACTGAAGCTTTCTTT. The encoded protein is CASMGQGRDTEAFF.